A selection of T cell receptor beta chains follows, all from one sample in a study of T-cell reconstitution after alpha-beta-depleted transplantation in children. MiXCR was run by TCRdb on the PCR reads, yielding one entry per CDR3 protein. The table has some 600,000 distinct CDR3 sequences, approximately 17% seen once; the top ten hold under 1.2%. The input for sequencing was PBMCs from the stem cell graft donor, taken from the stem cell graft. The receptors derive from a human donor who donated a stem cell graft to a child with acute myeloid leukemia. Both conserved end residues are part of each CDR3. The D gene is left open where the match is weak. The size of a clone is reported for some rows only, either as once, few or many, or as a class for expanded clones.

abundance: .; j_gene: TRBJ2-2; v_gene: TRBV9; d_gene: TRBD1; CDR3aa: CASSVVGMDRFTGELFF; CDR3nt: TGTGCCAGCAGCGTAGTTGGGATGGACAGGTTCACCGGGGAGCTGTTTTTT
abundance: few; j_gene: TRBJ2-1; v_gene: TRBV13; d_gene: TRBD2; CDR3aa: CASSFLAGGQAYNEQFF; CDR3nt: TGTGCCAGCAGCTTTCTAGCGGGGGGCCAAGCCTACAATGAGCAGTTCTTC
abundance: .; j_gene: TRBJ2-2; v_gene: TRBV28; d_gene: .; CDR3aa: CASTTGAGELFF; CDR3nt: TGTGCCAGCACGACAGGCGCCGGGGAGCTGTTTTTT
abundance: few; j_gene: TRBJ2-4; v_gene: TRBV5-6; d_gene: .; CDR3aa: CASSLYSQGRNIQYF; CDR3nt: TGTGCCAGCAGCTTGTACAGTCAAGGGAGGAACATTCAGTACTTC
abundance: .; j_gene: TRBJ1-2; v_gene: TRBV11-2; d_gene: .; CDR3aa: CASSLDPDGYTF; CDR3nt: TGTGCCAGCAGCTTAGATCCAGATGGCTACACCTTC
abundance: few; j_gene: TRBJ2-1; v_gene: TRBV24-1; d_gene: .; CDR3aa: CATSPGYDEQFF; CDR3nt: TGTGCCACCAGTCCGGGTTACGATGAGCAGTTCTTC
abundance: many; j_gene: TRBJ2-1; v_gene: TRBV20-1; d_gene: TRBD1; CDR3aa: CSVSPNGQGPYNEQFF; CDR3nt: TGCAGTGTCAGCCCTAACGGACAGGGGCCTTACAATGAGCAGTTCTTC
abundance: many; j_gene: TRBJ2-3; v_gene: TRBV20-1; d_gene: TRBD1; CDR3aa: CSTSPSRGQGTQYF; CDR3nt: TGCAGTACCTCGCCCTCGAGGGGGCAAGGTACGCAGTATTTT
abundance: .; j_gene: TRBJ2-4; v_gene: TRBV5-6; d_gene: TRBD1; CDR3aa: CASSPGRTGVIQYF; CDR3nt: TGTGCCAGCAGCCCGGGGCGGACAGGAGTTATTCAGTACTTC
abundance: few; j_gene: TRBJ2-1; v_gene: TRBV24-1; d_gene: TRBD2; CDR3aa: CATSDLSGGYNEQFF; CDR3nt: TGTGCCACCAGTGATTTAAGCGGGGGTTACAATGAGCAGTTCTTC
abundance: .; j_gene: TRBJ1-3; v_gene: TRBV10-3; d_gene: .; CDR3aa: CAISNQDRSGNTIYF; CDR3nt: TGTGCCATCAGTAATCAGGACCGCTCTGGAAACACCATATATTTT
abundance: .; j_gene: TRBJ2-2; v_gene: TRBV7-2; d_gene: .; CDR3aa: CASSSPSGTMNTGELFF; CDR3nt: TGTGCCAGCAGCTCTCCGTCCGGGACAATGAACACCGGGGAGCTGTTTTTT
abundance: .; j_gene: TRBJ2-5; v_gene: TRBV7-9; d_gene: .; CDR3aa: CASSPEGPVQYF; CDR3nt: TGTGCCAGCAGCCCAGAAGGCCCGGTGCAGTACTTC
abundance: many; j_gene: TRBJ1-3; v_gene: TRBV29-1; d_gene: .; CDR3aa: CSVDGEDTIYF; CDR3nt: TGCAGCGTTGATGGGGAGGACACCATATATTTT
abundance: many; j_gene: TRBJ2-3; v_gene: TRBV20-1; d_gene: .; CDR3aa: CSAQASSSTDTQYF; CDR3nt: TGCAGTGCCCAGGCGTCGTCTAGCACAGATACGCAGTATTTT
abundance: few; j_gene: TRBJ2-3; v_gene: TRBV10-3; d_gene: TRBD1; CDR3aa: CAIRPGQDTDTQYF; CDR3nt: TGTGCCATCAGGCCGGGACAGGACACAGATACGCAGTATTTT
abundance: .; j_gene: TRBJ2-3; v_gene: TRBV7-2; d_gene: .; CDR3aa: CAVGYTDTQYF; CDR3nt: TGTGCCGTAGGATATACAGATACGCAGTATTTT
abundance: many; j_gene: TRBJ2-1; v_gene: TRBV20-1; d_gene: .; CDR3aa: CSAYNGRNEQFF; CDR3nt: TGCAGTGCTTACAACGGGCGCAATGAGCAGTTCTTC
abundance: few; j_gene: TRBJ2-1; v_gene: TRBV6-2/TRBV6-3; d_gene: TRBD2; CDR3aa: CASTGGGTVNEQFF; CDR3nt: TGTGCCAGCACGGGCGGGGGGACCGTCAATGAGCAGTTCTTC
abundance: many; j_gene: TRBJ2-2; v_gene: TRBV7-8; d_gene: .; CDR3aa: CASSLEEAIDPGELFF; CDR3nt: TGTGCCAGCAGCCTTGAGGAAGCGATAGACCCCGGGGAGCTGTTTTTT
abundance: many; j_gene: TRBJ2-6; v_gene: TRBV20-1; d_gene: .; CDR3aa: CSALRQENLVLTF; CDR3nt: TGCAGTGCTCTGCGACAGGAGAACTTGGTCCTGACTTTC
abundance: .; j_gene: TRBJ1-5; v_gene: TRBV27; d_gene: .; CDR3aa: CASRLAQYNQPQHF; CDR3nt: TGTGCCAGCAGATTAGCGCAGTACAATCAGCCCCAGCATTTT
abundance: many; j_gene: TRBJ1-2; v_gene: TRBV5-1; d_gene: .; CDR3aa: CASSGGLVGYTF; CDR3nt: TGCGCCAGCAGCGGGGGTCTCGTTGGCTACACCTTC
abundance: .; j_gene: TRBJ1-5; v_gene: TRBV30; d_gene: .; CDR3aa: CAWSVQGYNQPQHF; CDR3nt: TGTGCCTGGAGTGTACAGGGATACAATCAGCCCCAGCATTTT
abundance: .; j_gene: TRBJ2-1; v_gene: TRBV12-3/TRBV12-4; d_gene: .; CDR3aa: CASSPKDPLNNEQFF; CDR3nt: TGTGCCAGCAGTCCGAAGGACCCATTAAACAATGAGCAGTTCTTC
abundance: once; j_gene: TRBJ1-3; v_gene: TRBV14; d_gene: .; CDR3aa: CASSQDPGQRGSTGNTIYF; CDR3nt: TGTGCCAGCAGCCAAGATCCAGGACAGCGAGGGAGCACTGGAAACACCATATATTTT
abundance: many; j_gene: TRBJ2-2; v_gene: TRBV2; d_gene: .; CDR3aa: CASSDWNTGELFF; CDR3nt: TGTGCCAGCAGTGATTGGAACACCGGGGAGCTGTTTTTT
abundance: many; j_gene: TRBJ1-5; v_gene: TRBV20-1; d_gene: .; CDR3aa: CSASPPGFVSNQPQHF; CDR3nt: TGCAGTGCTAGTCCCCCCGGGTTCGTGAGCAATCAGCCCCAGCATTTT
abundance: many; j_gene: TRBJ2-7; v_gene: TRBV18; d_gene: .; CDR3aa: CASSKENGYEQYF; CDR3nt: TGTGCCAGCTCAAAGGAAAACGGCTACGAGCAGTACTTC
abundance: few; j_gene: TRBJ1-3; v_gene: TRBV20-1; d_gene: TRBD1; CDR3aa: CSAPGQGRDTIYF; CDR3nt: TGCAGTGCTCCGGGACAGGGCCGGGACACCATATATTTT
abundance: .; j_gene: TRBJ1-3; v_gene: TRBV10-3; d_gene: .; CDR3aa: CAISGIIGRINTIYF; CDR3nt: TGTGCCATCAGTGGGATCATCGGGCGGATAAACACCATATATTTT
abundance: many; j_gene: TRBJ2-4; v_gene: TRBV20-1; d_gene: .; CDR3aa: CSASARGLGAKNIQYF; CDR3nt: TGCAGTGCTAGCGCGCGAGGCTTGGGGGCCAAAAACATTCAGTACTTC
abundance: .; j_gene: TRBJ2-1; v_gene: TRBV5-1; d_gene: TRBD2; CDR3aa: CASSFGGGRKQFF; CDR3nt: TGCGCCAGCAGCTTTGGCGGGGGGCGAAAACAGTTCTTC
abundance: few; j_gene: TRBJ1-2; v_gene: TRBV20-1; d_gene: .; CDR3aa: CSAIDRLPGYTF; CDR3nt: TGCAGTGCTATTGACAGGCTCCCGGGCTACACCTTC
abundance: many; j_gene: TRBJ2-7; v_gene: TRBV7-6; d_gene: .; CDR3aa: CASSLAGSMGEQYF; CDR3nt: TGTGCCAGCAGCTTAGCGGGTAGTATGGGAGAGCAGTACTTC
abundance: few; j_gene: TRBJ2-2; v_gene: TRBV20-1; d_gene: TRBD1; CDR3aa: CSARALDRATGELFF; CDR3nt: TGCAGTGCTAGAGCCTTAGACAGGGCCACCGGGGAGCTGTTTTTT
abundance: many; j_gene: TRBJ2-4; v_gene: TRBV20-1; d_gene: .; CDR3aa: CSASVTPDGAKNIQYF; CDR3nt: TGCAGTGCTTCCGTCACTCCGGATGGGGCCAAAAACATTCAGTACTTC
abundance: many; j_gene: TRBJ2-5; v_gene: TRBV15; d_gene: .; CDR3aa: CATSRDSVETQYF; CDR3nt: TGTGCCACCAGCAGAGACAGCGTAGAGACCCAGTACTTC
abundance: .; j_gene: TRBJ2-2; v_gene: TRBV20-1; d_gene: TRBD1; CDR3aa: CSARGSGQGFNTGELFF; CDR3nt: TGCAGTGCTAGGGGCTCCGGACAGGGCTTCAACACCGGGGAGCTGTTTTTT
abundance: few; j_gene: TRBJ2-1; v_gene: TRBV15; d_gene: TRBD2; CDR3aa: CATSRPLAGRVEGEQFF; CDR3nt: TGTGCCACCAGCAGGCCCTTAGCGGGAAGGGTAGAGGGTGAGCAGTTCTTC
abundance: many; j_gene: TRBJ1-2; v_gene: TRBV18; d_gene: TRBD1; CDR3aa: CASSPGDSNYGYTF; CDR3nt: TGTGCCAGCTCACCAGGGGACAGCAACTATGGCTACACCTTC